Listed here is a single T cell receptor (beta chain). This clone came up a few times. Its antigen is unknown. No qualities accompany the bases; no much larger clone lies one base away. V loses 0 bases of germline sequence and J loses 1 base, and the interval between the two ends is 6 bases. The CDR3 has 14 amino acids, counting the end cysteine and phenylalanine. Kept here is only the CDR3 DNA, which spans 42 bases and is read in frame from base 1. CDR1 is given as PRHDT and CDR2 as FYEKMQ, both from the germline V gene (reference sequence). Libraries were prepared through the immunoSEQ multiplex PCR assay. A mixture of 60 forward primers for TCR Vbeta segments and 13 reverse primers for TCR Jbeta segments was used in the multiplex PCR. The CDR3 region of rearranged TCR beta genes was amplified from genomic DNA with a multiplex PCR assay. The Illumina HiSeq System was used to sequence the amplified TCR beta libraries as 87-base-pair reads. From the authors' description of their analysis: Across the roughly 670 repertoires, a later analysis counted some 81 million unique TCR beta chains, roughly 11 million of which were shared by at least two donors. Raw reads were error-corrected and collapsed into unique sequences by a nearest-neighbor algorithm in which closely related sequences were merged to remove PCR and sequencing errors. Alignment of CDR3 sequences to IMGT reference sequences was used to assign V, D and J gene segments. Each retained sequence needed at least a six-nucleotide match to both a V gene segment and a J gene segment. A rearrangement was called productive if the CDR3 had no stop codons and remained in frame with V and J, and every other rearrangement was called non-productive. CDR3 was defined by IMGT convention, running from the second conserved V-encoded cysteine to the conserved J-encoded phenylalanine. The earlier analysis of around 640 of the donors excluded sequences that lacked an unambiguous match to a single V gene segment. In an earlier analysis of about 590 of the donors, a V segment was called functional when productive rearrangements were above 56.7%, and segregating when the standard deviation between donors exceeded 5%. A statistical classification framework was built for diagnosing cytomegalovirus status from the catalog of TCR beta chain sequences. A later analysis assigned V and J genes by comparing TCR nucleotide sequences with IMGT/GENE-DB human TR gene sequences. A later analysis assigned CDR3 sequences and most-parsimonious VDJ recombination scenarios with the TCRdist pipeline. In a later analysis, every TCR beta chain was defined by the combination of its CDR3 amino acid sequence and its V-gene family, and reads without a unique V-gene family were dropped. To address suspected cross-contamination and a sequencing artifact, a later analysis removed over 500 highly shared, low-generation-probability nucleotide sequences. For each public chain, a later analysis derived a clonal expansion index from normalized ranks of inferred template counts within each repertoire. A later analysis computed generation probabilities with a VDJ recombination model fitted to out-of-frame rearrangements, and checked the results against IGoR. A later analysis scored TCR-TCR, TCR-HLA and TCR-CMV co-occurrence with hypergeometric tests, applying a repertoire-size bias correction to TCR pairs. False discovery rates were estimated in a later analysis by permuting HLA or CMV assignments 20 times. In a later analysis, co-occurring TCRs were grouped using DBSCAN, with TCRdist sequence similarity added in when clustering inside HLA-allele-positive subsets. Repertoires with fewer than 30,000 or more than 120,000 public chains, plus five repertoires with anomalous nucleotide sharing, were excluded from co-occurrence clustering. TCRdb took over this immuneACCESS table, retaining in-frame rearrangements with V and J assigned. Such tables are incomplete; in checked studies, under half of the missing clones stem from an unresolved V gene, and the remainder is unexplained. For V, J and clone size, that table is used; D and trimming come from the DNA. The sample table holds roughly 150,000 clones, of which 50% to 75% were seen once. The ten largest clonotypes hold 2.5% to 3.5% of the sample.

These data originate in a study of cytomegalovirus exposure and HLA in healthy donors listed by TCRdb under 2017. Regarding the complete study: In an earlier analysis of some 610 of the donors, around 300 Gb of sequence data and 117 million unique TCR beta sequences from roughly 190 million T cells were reported. An earlier analysis of more than 450 of the donors used high-throughput TCR beta sequencing to judge whether each TCR beta V gene segment behaved as functional or pseudogenic. Genome-wide SNP genotypes for about 55% of the roughly 670 donors were used in a later genetic analysis, which treated that subset as a discovery cohort. The study used immunosequencing to profile the T cell repertoires of approximately 690 subjects and linked those repertoires to cytomegalovirus serostatus. Donor age, sex, ethnicity and CMV serostatus were compiled together with the repertoire data. The aim of the study was to test whether cataloging public T cell receptors could identify signatures of past pathogen exposure. Typing coverage varied by locus: about 620-640 donors for A, B, C, DRB1 and DQB1; approximately 560 for DQA1; more than 600 for DPA1; 450 to 480 for DPB1. All discovery cohort repertoires had been generated using a single sequencing platform. A separate validation cohort of about 110 different subjects was used in addition to the 666-subject first cohort. HLA typing included class I and class II loci at four-digit resolution. Four to six DR-DQ haplotypes were handled as single units for association and clustering, since linkage in the cohort was strong. Rather than using new phenotypic data, the later analysis identified candidate immune exposures from TCR beta sequences and from how often those sequences occurred across donors. Among the approximately 430 genotyped donors, around 81% belonged to the genetic ancestry cluster associated with self-reported Caucasian donors. An early release covering 500 to 750 HLA-typed donors comprised 250 to 350 gigabases of sequencing data and some 79 million unique TCR sequences. Among some 410 genotyped donors of the cohort, an average of about 240,000 unique TCR beta nucleotide sequences were sequenced per donor, roughly a sixth of them non-productive. The study combined high-throughput TCR immunosequencing, statistical association of individual TCRs with disease status, and machine learning to predict cytomegalovirus infection status. To study patterns of TCR occurrence, a later analysis re-analyzed previously published TCR beta repertoires from hundreds of donors and added high-resolution HLA genotyping.

What the work shows at the level of the full study, not this receptor alone: In an earlier analysis of approximately 600 of the donors, most TCR beta V segments were observed in productive rearrangements about 87% or about 30% of the time, broadly matching IMGT annotations. A group of highly shared sequence variants was considered likely to be a technical artifact of the sequencing pipeline. Some IMGT-functional V segments, including TRBV6-2 and TRBV6-3, could not be told apart with the 87-base-pair reads, so those segments were excluded. CMV serostatus was the only immune exposure information available for the cohort. It was suggested by the authors that the approach could potentially be generalized to other disease states and immunological phenotypes. A later analysis found that HLA-associated TCR beta chains were more clonally expanded and had lower generation probabilities than equally common non-associated chains. Because counts were too low, around 18 rarely observed V segments, including chromosome 9 orphons, were left out of the earlier analysis of 587 of the donors. According to a later genetic analysis, donors in an Asian-associated ancestry cluster had fewer N-insertions in productive TCRs than the approximately 630-donor mean. Because some donors lacked HLA typing at each locus, the association tests relied only on the typed subset. A later analysis associated 16,951 TCR beta sequences with specific HLA alleles at a false discovery rate of 0.05. According to a later analysis, parvovirus B19, influenza, CMV and Epstein-Barr virus appeared linked to several top co-occurrence clusters. The presence/absence analyses assumed that sequencing depth was roughly uniform across donors, and that assumption may not be true. A total of about 180 TCR beta chains were listed by the study as associated with cytomegalovirus. Strong co-occurrence of HLA alleles, especially DR and DQ, made assigning TCR associations to individual alleles difficult. Only TCR beta chains were sequenced in this cohort, and the absence of alpha or paired-chain data limited detectable features. While some public TCRs were present in many individuals, most TCR sequences turned up only very rarely across donors. The classifier was reported to diagnose cytomegalovirus status with high specificity and sensitivity in both the original and validation cohorts. In vitro tests confirmed that a few of the cytomegalovirus-associated TCR beta chains recognize cytomegalovirus antigens. Linkage disequilibrium might explain the correlated functional status among segregating V segments, but an unknown experimental factor could not be excluded. A later analysis found that most CMV-associated TCR beta chains appeared HLA-restricted, with HLA associations seemingly driven largely by CMV exposure. According to a later analysis, TCR association rates differed among HLA loci, with DRB1 alleles showing the most associated TCRs and HLA-C alleles showing the fewest. A further reported finding was that TCR beta sequences accurately predicted the HLA-A and HLA-B alleles for most subjects in the first cohort. V-gene and J-gene trimming of TCR beta chains was associated with a missense DCLRE1C variant in a later genetic analysis, and the association was replicated in an independent cohort.

In total, roughly 670 healthy bone marrow donors made up the cohort. Cohort members were all nominally healthy when sampled, although unrecorded immune exposures were likely present. The donor was CMV seropositive and belonged to the group of 250 to 350 seropositive cohort members. A peripheral blood sample was provided by each donor, and peripheral blood mononuclear cells were used for TCR beta sequencing. Genomic DNA was extracted from the blood cell samples with the Qiagen DNeasy Blood Extraction Kit. Sequencing was done on a sample of PBMCs. This TCR was recovered from a young woman in good health and CMV-seropositive. This sequence uses TRBV13 and TRBJ1-1; there is no confident call for the D gene. The bases are TGTGCCAGCAGCTTAGGGATGCGGAACACTGAAGCTTTCTTT. This gives the protein CASSLGMRNTEAFF.